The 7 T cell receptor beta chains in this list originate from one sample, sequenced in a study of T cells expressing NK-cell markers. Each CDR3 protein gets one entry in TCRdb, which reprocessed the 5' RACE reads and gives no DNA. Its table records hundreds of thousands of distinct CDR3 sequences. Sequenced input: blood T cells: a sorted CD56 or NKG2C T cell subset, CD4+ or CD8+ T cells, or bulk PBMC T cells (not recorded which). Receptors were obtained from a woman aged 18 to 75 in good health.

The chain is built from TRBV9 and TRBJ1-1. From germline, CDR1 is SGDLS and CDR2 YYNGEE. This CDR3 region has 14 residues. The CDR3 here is CASSVDVFRTEAFF.

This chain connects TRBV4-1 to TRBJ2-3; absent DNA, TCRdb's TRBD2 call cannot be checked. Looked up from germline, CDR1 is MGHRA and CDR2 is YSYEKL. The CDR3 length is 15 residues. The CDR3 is CASSQGLADTDTQYF.

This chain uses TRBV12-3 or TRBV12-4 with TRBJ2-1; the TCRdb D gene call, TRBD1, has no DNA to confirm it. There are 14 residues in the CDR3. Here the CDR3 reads CASSFLGVYNEQFF.

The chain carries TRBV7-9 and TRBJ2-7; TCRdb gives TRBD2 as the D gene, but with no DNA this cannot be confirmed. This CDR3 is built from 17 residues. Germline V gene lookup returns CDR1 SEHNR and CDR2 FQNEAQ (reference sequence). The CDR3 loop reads CASSKIGTSGGSYEQYF.

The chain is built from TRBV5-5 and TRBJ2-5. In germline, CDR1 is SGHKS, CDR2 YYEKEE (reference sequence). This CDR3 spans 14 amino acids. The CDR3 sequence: CASSLAGPKETQYF.

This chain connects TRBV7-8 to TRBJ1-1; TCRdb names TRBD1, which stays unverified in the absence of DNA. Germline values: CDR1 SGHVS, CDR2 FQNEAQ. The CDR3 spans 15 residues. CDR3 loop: CASSPQGRLNTEAFF.

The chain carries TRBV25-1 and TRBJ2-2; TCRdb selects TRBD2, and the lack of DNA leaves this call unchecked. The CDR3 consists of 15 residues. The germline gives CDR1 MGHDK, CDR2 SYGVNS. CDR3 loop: CASSEGLALTGELFF.